Presented here are 22 T cell receptor beta chains from one specimen sequenced in a study of shared clonotypes between healthy human individuals. The protocol was immunoSEQ multiplex PCR, while the TCRdb copy is restricted to in-frame clones and leaves out a portion. The sample lists about 480,000 clones, about 75% seen once, with about an eighth in the top ten. Sequencing used PBMCs. Receptor source: a woman in her 40s in good health. Some clones in this sample may be carry-over from other donors' samples.

This sequence joins TRBV27 and TRBJ2-7; D might be TRBD2 (7 bases). CDR3 length equals 16 residues. With 6 bases removed from V and 6 bases from J, the gap between germline ends came to 24 bases. CDR1 is MNHEY, CDR2 SMNVEV, per germline (reference sequence). CDR3 nucleotides: TGTGCCAGCAGGCCCCTAGGGGGGGGAATCATGAGCGAGCAGTACTTC. It codes for CASRPLGGGIMSEQYF.

The V call is TRBV7-9, the J call TRBJ1-2; a possible D gene is TRBD1 (5 bases). Trimming took 8 bases from V and 3 from J, leaving 16 bases between them. CDR1 and CDR2 (germline): SEHNR, FQNEAQ (reference sequence). The CDR3 is made up of 14 amino acids. In DNA, the CDR3 is TGTGCCAGCGAGCCAGGGTACCCAGACTATGGCTACACCTTC. Translating it yields CASEPGYPDYGYTF.

This clone was detected a few times. The chain has TRBV29-1 and TRBJ2-5; 7 bases fit TRBD1. V lost 3 bases, J lost 5 bases, and 9 bases stayed unmatched. The CDR3 loop spans 14 amino acids. CDR1 is SQVTM and CDR2 is ANQGSEA in the germline V gene. The CDR3 sequence: CSVEGAGGWETQYF. In DNA, the CDR3 is TGCAGCGTTGAGGGAGCAGGGGGATGGGAGACCCAGTACTTC.

This clone has just a few counts. The chain links TRBV29-1 to TRBJ2-1, with 7 bases identical to TRBD2. The trim removed 3 bases at V and 1 base at J, leaving 6 bases unmatched. The CDR3 loop spans 15 amino acids. CDR1 and CDR2 from the germline V gene are SQVTM and ANQGSEA. DNA for the CDR3: TGCAGCGTTGACAGAGCGGGATCTTCCTACAATGAGCAGTTCTTC. Its protein is CSVDRAGSSYNEQFF.

The rearrangement links TRBV19 to TRBJ2-3; D is unresolved. Germline values: CDR1 LNHDA, CDR2 SQIVND (reference sequence). The V end lost 7 bases, the J end lost 2 bases, and 13 bases lay between the germline ends. The CDR3 covers 14 residues. The CDR3: CASIGQSDTDTQYF. The CDR3 coding sequence is TGTGCCAGTATCGGGCAGTCCGACACAGATACGCAGTATTTT. Full variable domain (remainder filled in from reference TRBV19 and TRBJ2-3): DGGITQSPKYLFRKEGQNVTLSCEQNLNHDAMYWYRQDPGQGLRLIYYSQIVNDFQKGDIAEGYSVSREKKESFPLTVTSAQKNPTAFYLCASIGQSDTDTQYFGPGTRLTVL.

There are a few counts of this clone. This sample includes further DNA sequences coding for the same CDR3. The chain couples TRBV28 to TRBJ1-5, with a weak D call TRBD1 (6 bases). Germline V lookup: CDR1 MDHEN, CDR2 SYDVKM. The CDR3 consists of 13 residues. V was trimmed by 8 bases and J by 4 bases, leaving 12 bases between them. This chain's CDR3 is CASSRTVNQPQHF. The CDR3 DNA follows: TGTGCCAGCTCCCGGACAGTAAATCAGCCCCAGCATTTT.

This clone was seen just once. The chain uses TRBV15 and TRBJ2-7; D ambiguous. Trimming removed 5 bases at V and 2 bases at J, with 19 bases between. Germline CDR1 reads LNHNV; CDR2 reads YYDKDF (reference sequence). CDR3 length equals 16 residues. CDR3: CATSPILDRNPYEQYF. The CDR3 DNA follows: TGTGCCACCAGCCCAATTCTAGATCGTAATCCCTACGAGCAGTACTTC. Looking up the rest from reference TRBV15 and TRBJ2-7 gives the full variable domain: DAMVIQNPRYQVTQFGKPVTLSCSQTLNHNVMYWYQQKSSQAPKLLFHYYDKDFNNEADTPDNFQSRRPNTSFCFLDIRSPGLGDTAMYLCATSPILDRNPYEQYFGPGTRLTVT.

This rearrangement joins TRBV10-2 to TRBJ2-5, with 7 bases lining up with TRBD2. The junction had 13 bases not matched to a gene; V was cut back by 6 bases and J by 0 bases. From germline, CDR1 is WSHSY and CDR2 SAAADI. There are 17 residues in the CDR3. The CDR3 region has the DNA TGCGCCAGCAGGGCCTGGGGGGGGAACGTGGACCAAGAGACCCAGTACTTC. This translates into CASRAWGGNVDQETQYF.

This chain uses TRBV7-2 with TRBJ1-1; no clear D gene. Germline V lookup: CDR1 SGHTA, CDR2 FQGNSA. This CDR3 region has 16 residues. Trimming removed 1 base at V and 4 bases at J, with 16 bases between. The DNA for the CDR3 is TGTGCCAGCAGCTTAGAATTCAAGGTGGCGCGCACTGAAGCTTTCTTT. Its translation is CASSLEFKVARTEAFF.

V is TRBV25-1 and J is TRBJ2-1, with a tentative D call TRBD2 (6 bases). This CDR3 region has 11 residues. The V gene's germline CDR1 is MGHDK and CDR2 SYGVNS. V lost 4 bases and J 9 bases, leaving 7 bases between the germline ends. Here the CDR3 DNA reads TGTGCCAGCAGTGGGCGGGGTGAGCAGTTCTTC. Translation: CASSGRGEQFF.

The chain joins TRBV5-4 to TRBJ2-5; tentative D call: TRBD2 (5 bases). The CDR3 is 16 amino acids. Trimming stripped 0 bases from V and 4 bases from J, with 16 bases between. Germline CDR1 reads SGHNT; CDR2 reads YYREEE (reference sequence). In DNA, the CDR3 is TGTGCCAGCAGCTTGGCCGCTCGTGGGAGAGGAGAGACCCAGTACTTC. Translation: CASSLAARGRGETQYF.

This clone is a singleton in its sample. V and J are TRBV19 and TRBJ1-2; D gene uncertain. The V end was cut by 7 bases, the J end by 6 bases, with 15 bases between. Germline V gene sequence: CDR1 LNHDA, CDR2 SQIVND (reference sequence). The CDR3 totals 13 residues. CDR3 nucleotide sequence: TGTGCCAGTACCGCCCTCAACTCAGATGGCTACACCTTC. Translation: CASTALNSDGYTF.

CDR3 bases: TGCAGCGTTGATAGGGGCCCCCTGAACACTGAAGCTTTCTTT. Translating gives CSVDRGPLNTEAFF. The chain is built from TRBV29-1 and TRBJ1-1, with D possibly TRBD1 on 5 matching bases. Trimming removed 3 bases from V and 0 bases from J, with 11 bases in between. The V gene's germline CDR1 is SQVTM and CDR2 ANQGSEA. The CDR3 totals 14 residues.

The chain is built from TRBV15 and TRBJ1-5; D remains unclear. V was pared by 0 bases and J by 4 bases, with 4 bases between. The germline gives CDR1 LNHNV, CDR2 YYDKDF (reference sequence). The CDR3 has 13 amino acids. The CDR3 loop reads CATSRDQNQPQHF. As DNA, the CDR3 is TGTGCCACCAGCAGAGATCAGAATCAGCCCCAGCATTTT.

This clone is medium-sized. V is TRBV6-1 and J is TRBJ1-5, with 7 nucleotides matching TRBD1. The V and J ends lost 4 bases and 6 bases, in that order; junction bases with no gene match: 9. The germline gives CDR1 MNHNS, CDR2 SASEGT. The CDR3 is made up of 15 amino acids. The CDR3 DNA follows: TGTGCCAGCAGTGGGCAGACAGGGCATAGTCAGCCCCAGCATTTT. Translation: CASSGQTGHSQPQHF.

The V gene is TRBV27, the J gene TRBJ1-1, with no clear D. Germline values: CDR1 MNHEY, CDR2 SMNVEV (reference sequence). The ends were cut back, 5 bases at V and 7 bases at J, with 11 bases in the middle. CDR3 length equals 12 residues. This CDR3 reads CASSQRVGEAFF. CDR3 DNA sequence: TGTGCCAGCAGTCAGAGGGTTGGTGAAGCTTTCTTT.

This chain links TRBV7-8 with TRBJ2-4; possibly TRBD1 or TRBD2 for D (5 bases each). CDR3 length: 14 amino acids. The germline CDR1 and CDR2 sequences are SGHVS and FQNEAQ. The germline V and J ends were trimmed by 1 base and 4 bases, with 8 bases remaining between them. Here the CDR3 reads CASSLGGDKNIQYF. In DNA, the CDR3 is TGTGCCAGCAGCTTAGGAGGGGATAAAAACATTCAGTACTTC.

V and J are TRBV28 and TRBJ2-7; 14 nucleotides match TRBD2. V lost 7 bases, J lost 6 bases, and 11 bases stayed unmatched. The CDR3 consists of 16 residues. Germline loops: CDR1 MDHEN, CDR2 SYDVKM. The CDR3 reads CASTSGAGTSGSEQYF. In nucleotides, the CDR3 is TGTGCCAGCACCTCGGGAGCGGGGACTAGCGGGAGCGAGCAGTACTTC. The full variable domain, its missing parts supplied by reference TRBV28 and TRBJ2-7, is DVKVTQSSRYLVKRTGEKVFLECVQDMDHENMFWYRQDPGLGLRLIYFSYDVKMKEKGDIPEGYSVSREKKERFSLILESASTNQTSMYLCASTSGAGTSGSEQYFGPGTRLTVT.

V is TRBV19 and J is TRBJ2-2; maybe TRBD2 (5 bases). CDR1 and CDR2 from the germline V gene are LNHDA and SQIVND (reference sequence). CDR3 length: 13 amino acids. The germline V and J ends were trimmed by 6 bases and 6 bases, with 11 bases remaining between them. CDR3 sequence: CASRRTEAGELFF. In DNA form, the CDR3 reads TGTGCCAGTAGGCGGACGGAGGCCGGGGAGCTGTTTTTT. The full variable domain, rest sourced from reference TRBV19 and TRBJ2-2, is DGGITQSPKYLFRKEGQNVTLSCEQNLNHDAMYWYRQDPGQGLRLIYYSQIVNDFQKGDIAEGYSVSREKKESFPLTVTSAQKNPTAFYLCASRRTEAGELFFGEGSRLTVL.

This sequence joins TRBV5-4 and TRBJ1-2, with D possibly matching TRBD1 (5 bases). V was trimmed by 2 bases and J by 5 bases, leaving 10 bases between them. The length of the CDR3 is 13 residues. Germline V gives CDR1 SGHNT, CDR2 YYREEE (reference sequence). For the CDR3, the DNA is TGTGCCAGCAGCTTTCAGGGTGGGTATGGCTACACCTTC. This codes for CASSFQGGYGYTF.

This chain joins TRBV27 and TRBJ2-3, with 9 positions matching TRBD2. The V and J ends lost 2 bases and 0 bases, in that order; junction bases with no gene match: 9. This CDR3 has 18 amino acids. Germline loops: CDR1 MNHEY, CDR2 SMNVEV (reference sequence). CDR3 sequence reads: CASSLAGREGKSTDTQYF. In DNA form, the CDR3 reads TGTGCCAGCAGTTTAGCGGGGCGGGAGGGGAAGAGCACAGATACGCAGTATTTT.

This clone was detected once. V usage is TRBV7-3 and J usage is TRBJ2-3, with D maybe TRBD1 (6 bases). This CDR3 is 14 amino acids long. Germline V gene data show CDR1 as SGHTA and CDR2 as FQGTGA. V was shortened by 3 bases and J by 0 bases, with 7 bases between the two germline ends. DNA for the CDR3: TGTGCCAGCAGCTTCGACAGGAGCACAGATACGCAGTATTTT. Residues: CASSFDRSTDTQYF.